The rows below give T cell receptor beta chains drawn from one sample of a study of cytomegalovirus exposure and HLA in healthy donors. Clones were sequenced by immunoSEQ multiplex PCR, and TCRdb holds only the in-frame ones, with some missing. The sample has fewer than 85,000 clones, 72% seen once; the top ten hold roughly 5%. Sequences were obtained from PBMCs. Receptors originate from a man aged 55 to 70 in good health and CMV-seropositive. Both conserved end residues are part of each CDR3. A D gene is named only where the DNA matches it firmly. Clone size is shown for a subset of rows, as once, few, many or a class of expanded clone.

clone size,CDR3 length,J gene,D gene,V gene,CDR3 DNA,CDR3 protein
.,12,TRBJ2-7,.,TRBV11-2,TGTGCCAGCAGCTCAAGCTTCTACGAGCAGTACTTC,CASSSSFYEQYF
.,15,TRBJ2-3,TRBD2,TRBV6-1,TGTGCCAGCAGTATAGCGGGAGTCCACACAGATACGCAGTATTTT,CASSIAGVHTDTQYF
.,15,TRBJ2-3,TRBD1,TRBV9,TGTGCCAGCAGCGTCCAGGGGGCAAGCACAGATACGCAGTATTTT,CASSVQGASTDTQYF
.,15,TRBJ1-5,.,TRBV7-2,TGTGCCAGCTCTGAGGCCAGTTATAGCAATCAGCCCCAGCATTTT,CASSEASYSNQPQHF
.,17,TRBJ2-3,TRBD2,TRBV27,TGTGCCAGCAGTCCCCGACTAGCGGGAGAACCGACAGATACGCAGTATTTT,CASSPRLAGEPTDTQYF
.,15,TRBJ2-7,TRBD1,TRBV11-2,TGTGCCAGCAGCCCTGGACAGGATACCGCCTACGAGCAGTACTTC,CASSPGQDTAYEQYF
.,13,TRBJ2-3,TRBD2,TRBV27,TGTGCCAGCACCTGGGGGGGCGGGGGGACGCAGTATTTT,CASTWGGGGTQYF
.,15,TRBJ2-2,TRBD2,TRBV2,TGTGCCACCCGGGGGCTAGCGGGAGGCACCGGGGAGCTGTTTTTT,CATRGLAGGTGELFF
.,11,TRBJ2-1,.,TRBV29-1,TGCAGCTATTCACTAGGGAATGAGCAGTTCTTC,CSYSLGNEQFF
.,14,TRBJ2-7,TRBD1,TRBV19,TGTGCCAGTTCACAGGGGTTGGTCTCCTACGAGCAGTACTTC,CASSQGLVSYEQYF
.,14,TRBJ2-3,TRBD1,TRBV19,TGTGCCAGTAGTATGTGGGACAGAACAGATACGCAGTATTTT,CASSMWDRTDTQYF
once,15,TRBJ2-3,TRBD2,TRBV28,TGTGCCAGCAGCACTAGCGGGAGCCGCACAGATACGCAGTATTTT,CASSTSGSRTDTQYF
.,15,TRBJ2-5,TRBD2,TRBV9,TGTGCCAGCAGCCCGGGACCTCGGGGGGTCGAGACCCAGTACTTC,CASSPGPRGVETQYF
few,15,TRBJ1-1,.,TRBV5-1,TGCGCCAGCAGCTTGAGTCAGGGAAGGGACACTGAAGCTTTCTTT,CASSLSQGRDTEAFF
.,13,TRBJ1-5,.,TRBV10-3,TGTGCCATCAGTGCTCTGGGAGGGGAGCCCCAGCATTTT,CAISALGGEPQHF
.,15,TRBJ1-1,.,TRBV13,TGTGCCAGCAGCTTAAGAACGTCAGGGGACACTGAAGCTTTCTTT,CASSLRTSGDTEAFF
once,15,TRBJ2-7,TRBD1,TRBV19,TGTGCCAGTAGTGGGGGGACAGGGGGAGCCTACGAGCAGTACTTC,CASSGGTGGAYEQYF
.,15,TRBJ2-3,TRBD1,TRBV11-2,TGTGCCAGCAGCCCAGTACAGGGGATAGCAGATACGCAGTATTTT,CASSPVQGIADTQYF
.,15,TRBJ1-3,.,TRBV10-3,TGTGCCATCAGCGACGGGGTCGGTTCTGGAAACACCATATATTTT,CAISDGVGSGNTIYF
.,18,TRBJ2-4,.,TRBV30,TGTGCCTGGAGTCAGGCAGGGGATGTTACTAGAGCCAAAAACATTCAGTACTTC,CAWSQAGDVTRAKNIQYF
.,16,TRBJ2-7,TRBD1,TRBV27,TGTGCCAGCAGCCCTATATACCGGGACAGGGAAGGAGAGCAGTACTTC,CASSPIYRDREGEQYF
.,11,TRBJ2-5,.,TRBV13,TGTGCCAGCAGCCTCTGGCAGACCCAGTACTTC,CASSLWQTQYF
few,15,TRBJ2-1,TRBD2,TRBV5-1,TGCGCCAGCAGTCCTAGCGGTTCTAGCTCCAATGAGCAGTTCTTC,CASSPSGSSSNEQFF
.,15,TRBJ2-7,.,TRBV18,TGTGCCAGCTCACCACGGTACAGGGAGGGTGCCGAGCAGTACTTC,CASSPRYREGAEQYF
.,13,TRBJ1-1,.,TRBV6-1,TGTGCCAGCAGTGAACCAGGGAACACTGAAGCTTTCTTT,CASSEPGNTEAFF
.,16,TRBJ2-3,TRBD2,TRBV5-1,TGCGCCAGCAGCTTTACTAGCGGGGGATACACAGATACGCAGTATTTT,CASSFTSGGYTDTQYF
.,16,TRBJ1-4,.,TRBV5-5,TGTGCCAGCAACCCGCAGGGGACCGCAACTAATGAAAAACTGTTTTTT,CASNPQGTATNEKLFF
.,16,TRBJ1-1,.,TRBV5-1,TGCGCCAGCCGTTATGCAGCCAGGGCTGGATTCACTGAAGCTTTCTTT,CASRYAARAGFTEAFF
.,16,TRBJ2-7,TRBD1,TRBV5-5,TGTGCCAGCAGCTTAAGGCAGGGGGACGTTGGGTACGAGCAGTACTTC,CASSLRQGDVGYEQYF
.,14,TRBJ1-1,TRBD1,TRBV7-8,TGTGCCAGCAGCTTCCGGGACAGGGAACTTGAAGCTTTCTTT,CASSFRDRELEAFF
.,14,TRBJ1-2,.,TRBV29-1,TGCAGCGTTGGGGAACAGGGAAAAACCTATGGCTACACCTTC,CSVGEQGKTYGYTF
once,12,TRBJ2-1,.,TRBV7-9,TGTTCCAGCAGCTTAGCCCCAGATGAGCAGTTCTTC,CSSSLAPDEQFF
.,19,TRBJ2-6,.,TRBV5-8,TGTGCCAGCAGCACCCCGGGAGCGGCCTCCCTCTCTGGGGCCAACGTCCTGACTTTC,CASSTPGAASLSGANVLTF
.,16,TRBJ2-7,TRBD2,TRBV7-9,TGTGCCAGCAGCCTCATACGGGGGGGCGGGGACTACGAGCAGTACTTC,CASSLIRGGGDYEQYF
.,15,TRBJ2-5,.,TRBV28,TGTGCCAGCTGGGGCCGTGACGGTACTGGGGAGACCCAGTACTTC,CASWGRDGTGETQYF
.,16,TRBJ1-3,.,TRBV5-4,TGTGCCAGCAGCTTGGCAGGGATACCCTCTGGAAACACCATATATTTT,CASSLAGIPSGNTIYF
once,15,TRBJ2-4,.,TRBV7-6,TGTGCCAGCAGCTCCGGAGGGGGCTTCGGAAACATTCAGTACTTC,CASSSGGGFGNIQYF
.,15,TRBJ2-5,TRBD2,TRBV7-2,TGTGCCAGCAGCTTAAATAGCGGGGGCGGAGGGACCCAGTACTTC,CASSLNSGGGGTQYF
.,15,TRBJ1-5,.,TRBV4-1,TGCGCCAGCAGCCAAGAGCCCGCCGGAGGTCAGCCCCAGCATTTT,CASSQEPAGGQPQHF
.,15,TRBJ2-7,TRBD1,TRBV6-6,TGTGCCAGCAGCTACTTAGGGACAGAGCAATACGAGCAGTACTTC,CASSYLGTEQYEQYF
.,15,TRBJ2-1,.,TRBV7-2,TGTGCCAGCAGCAATCAGGGCCTGGGCTACAATGAGCAGTTCTTC,CASSNQGLGYNEQFF
.,15,TRBJ1-2,TRBD1,TRBV5-6,TGTGCCAGCAGCTTGGCCACCAGGGGGCGGTTCGGCTACACCTTC,CASSLATRGRFGYTF
once,13,TRBJ1-5,TRBD1,TRBV7-2,TGTGCCAGCAGCTTGGGACAGGGTCAGCCCCAGCATTTT,CASSLGQGQPQHF
.,14,TRBJ1-2,.,TRBV19,TGTGCCAGTAGCAGACAAAGAGATAACTATGGCTACACCTTC,CASSRQRDNYGYTF
.,15,TRBJ1-1,TRBD1,TRBV4-3,TGCGCCAGCAGCCAAGGGATTACAGGGGTAACTGAAGCTTTCTTT,CASSQGITGVTEAFF
.,16,TRBJ2-2,TRBD1,TRBV7-9,TGTGCCTCCGGGACAGGGGGCAGTCCTTCCACCGGGGAGCTGTTTTTT,CASGTGGSPSTGELFF
.,17,TRBJ2-5,TRBD2,TRBV7-2,TGTGCCAGCAGCTTGGGCCCTAGCGGGGGAGGGCAAGAGACCCAGTACTTC,CASSLGPSGGGQETQYF
once,14,TRBJ2-5,.,TRBV19,TGTGCCAGTAGTCAGGCGGGGTACCAAGAGACCCAGTACTTC,CASSQAGYQETQYF
.,16,TRBJ2-3,TRBD2,TRBV28,TGTGCCAGCAGTCCCTCGGGGGGGAGGGTCACAGATACGCAGTATTTT,CASSPSGGRVTDTQYF
few,15,TRBJ1-2,TRBD1,TRBV5-1,TGCGCCAGCAGCCCGGTTAAACAGGGGCCCTATGGCTACACCTTC,CASSPVKQGPYGYTF
.,13,TRBJ1-3,.,TRBV2,TGTGCCAGCAGACGAGGCTCTGGAAACACCATATATTTT,CASRRGSGNTIYF
.,15,TRBJ1-2,TRBD1,TRBV7-9,TGTGCCAGCAGCTTAGATCGGACAGGGGGAAATGGCTACACCTTC,CASSLDRTGGNGYTF
few,14,TRBJ2-7,TRBD1,TRBV7-2,TGTGCCAGCAGCCCACGGGACAGGGGGCTTGAGCAGTACTTC,CASSPRDRGLEQYF